This TCR beta chain is from a study of blood T cell repertoires in COVID-19. Overall study: The United States, Italy and Spain supplied acute and convalescent COVID-19 samples. T cells, B-cell-depleted T cells, or PBMCs provided the cDNA or gDNA that served as material.

The table came from immunoSEQ multiplex PCR; TCRdb's copy has only in-frame clones and leaves some out. Counted here are 14,000 to 15,000 clones, about 92% occurring once; the ten biggest clones make up 6% to 9%. The CDR3 contains 20 residues. Germline V gene lookup returns CDR1 MDHEN and CDR2 SYDVKM. The ends lost 0 bases at V and 1 base at J; junction bases unmatched: 15. The chain is built from TRBV28 and TRBJ2-7; 10 bases fit TRBD2. The receptor was derived from a human donor with active COVID-19. The donor label of this sample is uncertain. The sample taken for sequencing was peripheral blood. In DNA, the CDR3 is TGTGCCAGCAGTTTATGGGGGAGGGGGTCCCCTAGCGGGAGTTCCTACGAGCAGTACTTC. This codes for CASSLWGRGSPSGSSYEQYF.